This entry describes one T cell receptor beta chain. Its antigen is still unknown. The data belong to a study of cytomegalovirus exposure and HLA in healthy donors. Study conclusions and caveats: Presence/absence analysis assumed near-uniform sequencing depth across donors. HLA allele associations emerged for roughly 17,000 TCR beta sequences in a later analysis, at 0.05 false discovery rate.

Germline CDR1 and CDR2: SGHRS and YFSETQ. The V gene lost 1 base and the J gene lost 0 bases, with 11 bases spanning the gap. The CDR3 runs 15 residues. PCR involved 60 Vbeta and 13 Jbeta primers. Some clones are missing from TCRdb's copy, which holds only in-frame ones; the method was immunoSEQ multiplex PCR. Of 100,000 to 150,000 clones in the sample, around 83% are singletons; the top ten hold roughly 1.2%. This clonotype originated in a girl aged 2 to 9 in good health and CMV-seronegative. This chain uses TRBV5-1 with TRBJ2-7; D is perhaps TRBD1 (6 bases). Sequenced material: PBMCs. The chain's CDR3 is CASSLWAGASYEQYF. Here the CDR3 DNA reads TGCGCCAGCAGCTTGTGGGCAGGGGCCTCCTACGAGCAGTACTTC.